The present TCR beta chain was sequenced within a study of beta chain features in type 1 diabetes. Points from the study as a whole: In type 1 diabetes patients, VDJ junctions had fewer insertions; deletions at these junctions were more frequent. All four CD4+ subsets of Type 1 diabetes patients contained TCRB CDR3s that were moderately but significantly shorter.

This clone was seen a few times. What it binds is not known. Just one base apart from a much larger clone, this may be a read error. In germline, CDR1 is SGHNT, CDR2 YENEEA. The CDR3 is 13 amino acids. Trimming took off 3 bases at V and 1 base at J, with 6 bases between the two ends. The sequenced template was cDNA made from the entire isolated RNA. This table comes from immunoSEQ multiplex PCR, and its TCRdb copy is limited to in-frame clones, with some not included. Of some 240,000 clones in the sample, roughly a tenth were seen once. The clonotype comes from a man aged 18 to 29 in good health. V gene TRBV11-3 combines with J gene TRBJ1-1, with no clear D. The sample was central memory CD4+ T cells from blood. The CDR3 here is CASSFTANTEAFF. CDR3 nucleotide sequence: TGTGCCAGCAGCTTCACAGCGAACACTGAAGCTTTCTTT.